The present entry profiles one T cell receptor beta chain with its context. This record comes from a study of blood T cell repertoires in COVID-19. Whole-study context: Acute and convalescent COVID-19 samples came from the United States, Italy and Spain. In each case, the material was cDNA or gDNA derived from T cells, B-cell-depleted T cells, or PBMCs.

Those enrolled, adults aged roughly 18 to 100 years, came from 20 to 25 US areas. In the source study's methods: Reference gene primer amplification yielded estimated nucleated cell counts. Clones were read by immunoSEQ multiplex PCR, and TCRdb kept only the in-frame ones, dropping some. V and J calls and clone size come straight from that table; D and trimming were deduced from the DNA. The table has about 190,000 clones, approximately 88% seen once. Looked up from germline, CDR1 is LNHDA and CDR2 is SQIVND (reference sequence). Trimming cost V 6 bases and J 5 bases; bases outside gene matches: 7. The length of the CDR3 is 15 residues.

The sequence was obtained from a young woman who had recovered from COVID-19. Sample: PBMCs or T cells enriched from blood (not recorded which). The V call is TRBV19, the J call TRBJ1-5, with 10 bases that match TRBD1. This CDR3 reads CASSPGQGLHQPQHF. The CDR3 region has the DNA TGTGCCAGTAGCCCGGGACAGGGGCTCCATCAGCCCCAGCATTTT.